This T cell receptor beta chain was captured by sequencing in a study of post-analysis software for immune sequencing data (dated by TCRdb to between 2014 and 2016). Concerning the study at large: Recorded disease courses included relapsing-remitting, secondary progressive and progressive-relapsing multiple sclerosis, with some patients lacking subtype annotation. The multiple sclerosis patient repertoires were compared with 11 previously published healthy control repertoires from donors aged about 6 to 28 years. A subset of samples was prepared in parallel using single-end sample barcoding, then pooled and co-amplified after Illumina adapter ligation.

Receptor libraries were prepared by PCR. Sequencing relied on an Illumina HiSeq 2500. Unique molecular identifiers were incorporated into TCR beta cDNA libraries to reduce PCR and sequencing biases. Per 1 to 10 million input T cells, roughly 500,000 cDNA molecules were obtained, such that each molecule approximated one T cell. The patient libraries were prepared and sequenced using the same protocol as the earlier healthy control dataset. Within a given batch, samples were prepared together, multiplexed and sequenced on the same HiSeq lane. The authors' analysis ran thus. Raw barcoded reads were processed with MIGEC, discarding single-read molecular identifier groups before consensus assembly and CDR3 extraction. Clonotype tables were post-analysed with VDJtools, normalizing diversity by down-sampling all datasets to the smallest sample size. In repertoire overlap clustering, CDR3 amino acid sequences, but not nucleotide sequences, were matched to correct batch-related cross-sample contamination. TCRdb took the public reads, trimmed them with fastp at Q25, ran MiXCR for clone calling and kept in-frame beta chains. Each CDR3 protein appears once, grouped with its most common genes and DNA. The V and J calls follow TCRdb's processing rather than the paper's. This sample is represented by about 770,000 distinct CDR3 sequences; around 42% of them were singletons. Just under 5% of the sample is taken by the ten largest.

The investigation overall reported the following: Compared with controls, multiple sclerosis patients had significantly lower normalized Chao1 diversity, a finding suggesting substantial peripheral T-cell clonal expansion. Direct clustering with F measure showed strong co-clustering of samples prepared in the same batch, prompting a batch-effect correction. The multiple sclerosis patient group was slightly younger than the control group. Significantly higher frequencies in patients than in controls were found for roughly 5 TRBV segments, including TRBV5-6, TRBV5-1 and TRBV20-1.

This clonotype was detected ten times or more. The specificity of this receptor is unknown. No per-base quality is available; no much larger clone lies one base away. To demonstrate the VDJtools post-analysis software, the study profiled TCR beta repertoires from the peripheral blood of about a dozen young patients with multiple sclerosis. The multiple sclerosis patients were children and adolescents between roughly 6 and 16 years of age. From cysteine to phenylalanine, the CDR3 is 14 amino acids long. CDR3 DNA only is kept here, 42 bases in frame from base 1. The V end gives up 2 bases and the J end 7 bases, leaving 7 bases in the junction not matched to a gene. CDR1 and CDR2, per the germline V gene (reference sequence), are DFQATT and SNEGSKA.

The sequence was obtained from a girl aged 5-17 years with multiple sclerosis. The V gene is TRBV20-1 and the J gene is TRBJ2-1, with 8 middle bases fitting TRBD2. Sequencing was carried out using blood. The nucleotide sequence reads as follows: TGCAGTGCTAGACTGGCGGGAGGCAGGAATGAGCAGTTCTTC. It translates as CSARLAGGRNEQFF.